This T cell receptor beta chain was sequenced in a study of blood T cell repertoires in COVID-19. Across the study: Acute-phase and convalescent COVID-19 samples originated in the United States, Italy and Spain. T cells, B-cell-depleted T cells, or PBMCs supplied cDNA or gDNA.

This CDR3 comprises 13 residues. V trimming: 4 bases; J trimming: 6 bases; junction bases outside the gene matches: 5. Germline values: CDR1 MNHEY, CDR2 SVGAGI. In the authors' workflow: How many nucleated cells were present was estimated from reference gene primer amplification. Only in-frame clones appear in the TCRdb table, and some are missing; sequencing was by immunoSEQ multiplex PCR. D and trimming come from the DNA, and the V and J calls and clone size come from that table. The sample records 70,000 to 75,000 clones, roughly nine tenths being singletons. The chain uses TRBV6-5 and TRBJ1-2, with 7 nucleotides matching TRBD1. Sequencing was performed on peripheral blood. The clonotype was recovered from a human donor in a cohort sampled during active COVID-19. The CDR3 DNA follows: TGTGCCAGCAGTTCAGGGGGGATGGATGGCTACACCTTC. This sequence encodes CASSSGGMDGYTF.